The sample holds a few counts of the clone carrying this T cell receptor (beta chain). Antigen unknown. Combining a sample-barcoded 5' primer with a J-beta primer mix, a second PCR ran for roughly 7 to 12 cycles. Each sample yielded at least 2.5 million CDR3-containing paired-end reads. TCRdb independently ran MiXCR on the 5' RACE reads; one entry per CDR3 protein. The sample has about a million distinct CDR3 sequences, approximately 49% seen once. Germline values: CDR1 SQVTM, CDR2 ANQGSEA. This CDR3 region has 18 residues. After removal of 6 bases from V and 0 bases from J, the junction contained 15 bases not matched to a gene. The record originates from a study of blood T cells in healthy people across ages. Study at large: Using template switching, researchers captured about one barcoded beta molecule for each two T cells. Study outcomes and limitations: It was the long-lived donors that had more naive CD4+ cells and higher diversity than aged donors.

The TCR originated in a man aged 30-40 years in good health. The gene calls are TRBV29-1 and TRBJ1-5; 9 bases are shared with TRBD1. Sequenced: blood. The CDR3 loop is CSVRLPGQGLTSNQPQHF. CDR3 DNA sequence: TGCAGCGTGAGATTACCGGGACAGGGATTAACTAGCAATCAGCCCCAGCATTTT. Variable domain in full (rest from reference TRBV29-1 and TRBJ1-5): SAVISQKPSRDICQRGTSLTIQCQVDSQVTMMFWYRQQPGQSLTLIATANQGSEATYESGFVIDKFPISRPNLTFSTLTVSNMSPEDSSIYLCSVRLPGQGLTSNQPQHFGDGTRLSIL.